The 18 T cell receptor beta chains reported below all come from one sample, sequenced in a study of blood T cell repertoires in COVID-19. Produced via immunoSEQ multiplex PCR; TCRdb's table is partial and in-frame only. The sample shows 380,000 or so clones, about 86% of them seen only once. The sample taken for sequencing was peripheral blood. The receptors stem from a woman in her sixties or seventies with COVID-19, enrolled during active disease.

The rearrangement joins TRBV4-1 to TRBJ1-5; 9 bases fit TRBD1. V shed 0 bases, J shed 4 bases, and the junction held 7 bases outside the gene matches. The CDR3 loop spans 17 amino acids. The germline V gene encodes CDR1 MGHRA and CDR2 YSYEKL. CDR3 sequence (DNA): TGCGCCAGCAGCCAAGATGCCCGGACAGGGGCAAATCAGCCCCAGCATTTT. Amino acid sequence: CASSQDARTGANQPQHF.

The rearrangement joins TRBV25-1 to TRBJ1-2; the D is unclear. Germline lookup yields CDR1 MGHDK and CDR2 SYGVNS. The CDR3 runs to 11 residues. The V end lost 1 base, the J end lost 7 bases, and 4 bases lay between the germline ends. This CDR3 is CASSELSGYTF. Here the CDR3 DNA reads TGTGCCAGCAGTGAATTGAGTGGCTACACCTTC.

In DNA, the CDR3 is TGTGCCAGCAGGGCCAGGGGCTATAATGAAAAACTGTTTTTT. Residues: CASRARGYNEKLFF. The chain recombines TRBV3-1 (or the pseudogene TRBV3-2) with TRBJ1-4; tentatively, D is TRBD1 (6 bases). Between the trimmed V and J ends, which lost 6 bases and 4 bases, there was a span of 12 bases. This CDR3 contains 14 residues. The germline V gene has CDR1 LGHDT and CDR2 YNNKEL (reference sequence).

This rearrangement joins TRBV5-8 to TRBJ1-2, with a weak D call TRBD1 (6 bases). The CDR3 has 14 amino acids. Trimming removed 4 bases from V and 3 bases from J, with 13 bases in between. Germline V gene lookup returns CDR1 SGHTS and CDR2 YDEGEE. The CDR3 protein is CASSLLQGDYGYTF. CDR3 nucleotides: TGTGCCAGCAGCCTCCTACAGGGAGACTATGGCTACACCTTC.

V is TRBV18 and J is TRBJ2-1, with 8 bases identical to TRBD1. The CDR3 totals 15 residues. Germline CDR1 reads KGHSH; CDR2 reads LQKENI. The V gene end was trimmed by 3 bases and the J gene end by 9 bases; junction bases not matched to a gene: 10. The CDR3 DNA sequence: TGTGCCAGCTCACCCCGGGACAGGCCAGGGGGTGAGCAGTTCTTC. This encodes CASSPRDRPGGEQFF.

The rearrangement uses TRBV11-1 and TRBJ2-7, with 7 bases matching TRBD2. V was clipped by 11 bases and J by 3 bases; unmatched bases: 16. CDR3 length: 15 residues. The germline CDR1 and CDR2 sequences are SGHAT and FQDESV (reference sequence). In nucleotides, the CDR3 is TGTGCCCCCCGTACGGGGGGAGGCGTTAGCTACGAGCAGTACTTC. Encoded protein: CAPRTGGGVSYEQYF. Based on the CDR3 plus reference TRBV11-1 and TRBJ2-7, the full variable domain is EAEVAQSPRYKITEKSQAVAFWCDPISGHATLYWYRQILGQGPELLVQFQDESVVDDSQLPKDRFSAERLKGVDSTLKIQPAELGDSAMYLCAPRTGGGVSYEQYFGPGTRLTVT.

The gene calls are TRBV20-1 and TRBJ1-3; D gene uncertain. The CDR3 consists of 14 residues. CDR1 and CDR2 from the germline V gene are DFQATT and SNEGSKA (reference sequence). V lost 3 bases and J 0 bases, leaving 9 bases between the germline ends. CDR3 DNA sequence: TGCAGTGCTAGTGTGCGGAACTCTGGAAACACCATATATTTT. Translation gives CSASVRNSGNTIYF.

By sample share, this clone is medium-sized. This chain links TRBV14 with TRBJ2-3; 7 nucleotides agree with TRBD1. The CDR3 consists of 15 residues. CDR1 SGHDN and CDR2 FVKESK come from the germline V gene. J gave up 5 bases and V 2 bases, and 7 bases lay outside the gene matches. As DNA, the CDR3 is TGTGCCAGCAGCCAAAGACAGGGAAAAGGAGATACGCAGTATTTT. Encoded protein: CASSQRQGKGDTQYF.

This clone was found once. This rearrangement joins TRBV5-1 to TRBJ1-1; tentative D call: TRBD1 (6 bases). V was trimmed by 2 bases and J by 5 bases, leaving 13 bases between them. The CDR3 is 14 amino acids. CDR1 and CDR2 from the germline V gene are SGHRS and YFSETQ. As DNA, the CDR3 is TGCGCCAGCAGCTTACAGGGAGATGGGACTGAAGCTTTCTTT. Its translation: CASSLQGDGTEAFF.

Here the CDR3 reads CAISLRLADYEQYF. DNA for the CDR3: TGTGCCATCAGCCTTAGACTAGCCGACTACGAGCAGTACTTC. The V call is TRBV10-3, the J call TRBJ2-7; 7 bases are a match to TRBD2. The CDR3 is 14 residues long. Germline CDR1 and CDR2: ENHRY and SYGVKD. J gave up 3 bases and V 6 bases, and 8 bases lay outside the gene matches.

CDR3 DNA: TGTGCCAGCAGTGGACGGGACAGGGCTTCGGCTAGCAATCAGCCCCAGCATTTT. Encoded protein: CASSGRDRASASNQPQHF. This chain joins TRBV6-1 and TRBJ1-5, with 9 bases identical to TRBD1. CDR1 is MNHNS and CDR2 is SASEGT in the germline V gene. The CDR3 consists of 18 residues. The junction had 10 bases not matched to a gene; V was cut back by 4 bases and J by 0 bases.

The chain recombines TRBV7-6 with TRBJ1-2, with 11 bases matching TRBD1. V trimming: 5 bases; J trimming: 8 bases; junction bases outside the gene matches: 13. Per germline, CDR1 SGHVS and CDR2 FNYEAQ. The length of the CDR3 is 16 residues. The CDR3 is CASSPQGTGGLGGYTF. The CDR3 DNA reads as TGTGCCAGCAGCCCCCAGGGGACAGGGGGATTGGGGGGCTACACCTTC.

The CDR3 nucleotides read TGTGCCAGCAGCTTAAGTCCAGGGTTGAACACTGAAGCTTTCTTT. It translates to CASSLSPGLNTEAFF. This chain joins TRBV7-6 and TRBJ1-1; the D gene is possibly TRBD1 (5 bases). This CDR3 contains 15 residues. The V gene lost 2 bases and the J gene lost 0 bases, with 10 bases spanning the gap. CDR1 and CDR2 from the germline V gene are SGHVS and FNYEAQ.

The CDR3 bases are TGTGCCCGCGGGGCGACCGACGAAGGTGGGTATCAGCCCCAGCATTTT. Translated: CARGATDEGGYQPQHF. The V call is TRBV21-1, the J call TRBJ1-5. TRBV21-1 is noted as a pseudogene. The CDR3 spans 16 residues.

The chain employs TRBV25-1 and TRBJ1-1, with D possibly matching TRBD1 (6 bases). This CDR3 is 13 amino acids long. The V gene lost 10 bases and the J gene lost 4 bases, with 16 bases spanning the gap. Looked up from germline, CDR1 is MGHDK and CDR2 is SYGVNS. CDR3 DNA: TGTGCCATCCTAAACAGGGAAGGCACTGAAGCTTTCTTT. This gives the protein CAILNREGTEAFF.

This rearrangement joins TRBV6-5 to TRBJ1-5; D gene uncertain. V was shortened by 1 base and J by 7 bases, with 17 bases between the two germline ends. The CDR3 runs 16 residues. The germline V gene encodes CDR1 MNHEY and CDR2 SVGAGI. CDR3 in amino acids: CASSYWPGRVGQPQHF. DNA of the CDR3: TGTGCCAGCAGTTACTGGCCGGGGAGGGTCGGGCAGCCCCAGCATTTT.

As regards this clone: This sample also contains other DNA sequences that code for the same CDR3. The V call is TRBV7-2, the J call TRBJ2-7; 8 positions match TRBD2. Germline V gene lookup returns CDR1 SGHTA and CDR2 FQGNSA. The junction had 7 bases not matched to a gene; V was cut back by 2 bases and J by 7 bases. The CDR3 extends over 14 amino acids. The CDR3 sequence is CASSLRRGAGEQYF. The DNA of the CDR3 is TGTGCCAGCAGCTTAAGGCGGGGGGCGGGGGAGCAGTACTTC. Supplemented by reference TRBV7-2 and TRBJ2-7, the full variable domain reads GAGVSQSPSNKVTEKGKDVELRCDPISGHTALYWYRQSLGQGLEFLIYFQGNSAPDKSGLPSDRFSAERTGGSVSTLTIQRTQQEDSAVYLCASSLRRGAGEQYFGPGTRLTVT.

The chain joins TRBV4-2 to TRBJ1-4; TRBD1 aligns across 8 bases. The CDR3 contains 18 residues. Trimming took 1 base from V and 8 from J; bases not matched to a gene: 15. Germline CDR1 is LGHNA and CDR2 is YNFKEQ. In DNA form, the CDR3 reads TGTGCCAGCAGCCAAGGGATTTCGGCAGGGGGCGGTGGAGAAAAACTGTTTTTT. Its translation: CASSQGISAGGGGEKLFF.